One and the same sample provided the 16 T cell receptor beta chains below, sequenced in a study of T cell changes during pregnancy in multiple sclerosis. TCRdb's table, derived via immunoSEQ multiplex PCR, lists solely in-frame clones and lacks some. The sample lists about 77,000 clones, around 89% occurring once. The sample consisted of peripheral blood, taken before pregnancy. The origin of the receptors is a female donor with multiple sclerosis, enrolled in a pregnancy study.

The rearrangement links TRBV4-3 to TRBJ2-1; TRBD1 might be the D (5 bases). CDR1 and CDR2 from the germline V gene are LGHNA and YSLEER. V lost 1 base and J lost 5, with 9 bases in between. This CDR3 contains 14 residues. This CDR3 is CASSQVSRDNEQFF. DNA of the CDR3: TGCGCCAGCAGCCAAGTTTCCAGGGACAATGAGCAGTTCTTC.

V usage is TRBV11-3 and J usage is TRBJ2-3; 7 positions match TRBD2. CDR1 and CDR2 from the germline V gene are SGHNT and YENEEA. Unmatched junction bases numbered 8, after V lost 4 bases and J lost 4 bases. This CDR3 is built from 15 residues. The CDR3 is CASSWGGGISDTQYF. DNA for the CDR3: TGTGCCAGCAGCTGGGGCGGGGGTATATCAGATACGCAGTATTTT.

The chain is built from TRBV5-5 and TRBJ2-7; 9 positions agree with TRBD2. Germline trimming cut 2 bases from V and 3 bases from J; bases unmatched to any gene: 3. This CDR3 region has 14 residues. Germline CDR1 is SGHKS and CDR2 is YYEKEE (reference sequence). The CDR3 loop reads CASSLGAGGYEQYF. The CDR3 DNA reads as TGTGCCAGCAGCTTAGGAGCGGGGGGCTACGAGCAGTACTTC.

CDR3 bases: TGTGCCAGAGGAAAACAGGGGTACGAGCAGTACTTC. The encoded protein is CARGKQGYEQYF. The V and J genes are TRBV28 and TRBJ2-7; 7 bases are a match to TRBD1. CDR1 MDHEN and CDR2 SYDVKM come from the germline V gene. The CDR3 spans 12 residues. V was clipped by 9 bases and J by 4 bases; unmatched bases: 6. Together with reference TRBV28 and TRBJ2-7, the CDR3 gives the full variable domain: DVKVTQSSRYLVKRTGEKVFLECVQDMDHENMFWYRQDPGLGLRLIYFSYDVKMKEKGDIPEGYSVSREKKERFSLILESASTNQTSMYLCARGKQGYEQYFGPGTRLTVT.

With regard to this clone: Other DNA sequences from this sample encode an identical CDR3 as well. CDR3: CASSFSGGGETQYF. The CDR3 region has the DNA TGTGCCAGCAGCTTCAGCGGGGGCGGTGAGACCCAGTACTTC. J is TRBJ2-5 and V is TRBV7-9; TRBD2 matches 8 bases. V was pared by 3 bases and J by 5 bases, with 5 bases of the junction left unmatched. CDR1 and CDR2 from the germline V gene are SEHNR and FQNEAQ (reference sequence). This CDR3 has 14 residues.

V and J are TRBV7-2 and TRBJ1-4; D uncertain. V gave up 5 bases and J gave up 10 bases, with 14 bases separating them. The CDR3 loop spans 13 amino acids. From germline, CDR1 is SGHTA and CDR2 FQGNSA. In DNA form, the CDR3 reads TGTGCCAGCAGCCCAGGCCCTTCCGCAAAACTGTTTTTT. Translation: CASSPGPSAKLFF.

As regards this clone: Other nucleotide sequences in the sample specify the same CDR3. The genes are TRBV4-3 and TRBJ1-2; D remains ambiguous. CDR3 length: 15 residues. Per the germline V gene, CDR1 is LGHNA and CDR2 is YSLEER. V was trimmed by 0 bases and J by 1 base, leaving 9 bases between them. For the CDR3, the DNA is TGCGCCAGCAGCCAAGAATTACCCAGTAACTATGGCTACACCTTC. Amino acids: CASSQELPSNYGYTF.

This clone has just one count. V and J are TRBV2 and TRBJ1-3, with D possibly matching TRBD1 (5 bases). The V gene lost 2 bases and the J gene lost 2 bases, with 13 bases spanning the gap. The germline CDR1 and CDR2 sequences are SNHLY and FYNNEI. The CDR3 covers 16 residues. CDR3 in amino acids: CASSEPQGIPGNTIYF. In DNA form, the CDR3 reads TGTGCCAGCAGTGAACCTCAGGGAATACCTGGAAACACCATATATTTT.

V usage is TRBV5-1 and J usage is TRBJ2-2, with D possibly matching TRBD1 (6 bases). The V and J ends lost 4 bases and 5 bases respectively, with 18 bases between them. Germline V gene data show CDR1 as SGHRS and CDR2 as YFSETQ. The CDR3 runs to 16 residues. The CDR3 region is CASSPGQWVKTGELFF. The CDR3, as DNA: TGCGCCAGCAGCCCCGGACAGTGGGTCAAAACCGGGGAGCTGTTTTTT.

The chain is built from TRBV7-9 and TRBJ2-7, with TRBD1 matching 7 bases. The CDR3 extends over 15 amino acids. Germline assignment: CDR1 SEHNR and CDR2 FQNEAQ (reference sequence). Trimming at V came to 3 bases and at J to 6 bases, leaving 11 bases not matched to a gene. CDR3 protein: CASSFPVVGGGEQYF. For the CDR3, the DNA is TGTGCCAGCAGCTTCCCCGTGGTAGGGGGCGGCGAGCAGTACTTC.

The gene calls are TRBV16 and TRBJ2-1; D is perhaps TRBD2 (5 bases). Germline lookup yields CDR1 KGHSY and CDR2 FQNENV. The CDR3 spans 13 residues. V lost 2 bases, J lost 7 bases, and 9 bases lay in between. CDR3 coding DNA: TGTGCCAGCAGCCAAGAGTCGGGAAATGAGCAGTTCTTC. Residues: CASSQESGNEQFF.

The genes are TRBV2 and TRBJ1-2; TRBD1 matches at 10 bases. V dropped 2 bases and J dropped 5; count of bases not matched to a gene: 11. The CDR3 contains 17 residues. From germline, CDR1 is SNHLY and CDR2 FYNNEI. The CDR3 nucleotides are TGTGCCAGCAGTGAAAGACAGGGGGCGGTCGGGGAGTATGGCTACACCTTC. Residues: CASSERQGAVGEYGYTF.

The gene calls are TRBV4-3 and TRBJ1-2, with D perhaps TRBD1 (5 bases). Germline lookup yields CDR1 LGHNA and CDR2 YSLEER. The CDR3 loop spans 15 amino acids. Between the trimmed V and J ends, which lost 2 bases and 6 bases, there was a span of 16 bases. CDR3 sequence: CASSQPGGIFDGYTF. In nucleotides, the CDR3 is TGCGCCAGCAGCCAACCCGGGGGTATTTTTGATGGCTACACCTTC.

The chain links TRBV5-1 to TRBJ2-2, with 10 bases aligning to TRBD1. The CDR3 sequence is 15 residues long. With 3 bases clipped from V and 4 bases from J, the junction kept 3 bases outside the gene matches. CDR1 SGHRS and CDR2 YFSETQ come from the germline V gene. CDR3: CASSSRTGGTGELFF. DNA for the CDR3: TGCGCCAGCAGCTCGAGGACAGGGGGCACCGGGGAGCTGTTTTTT.

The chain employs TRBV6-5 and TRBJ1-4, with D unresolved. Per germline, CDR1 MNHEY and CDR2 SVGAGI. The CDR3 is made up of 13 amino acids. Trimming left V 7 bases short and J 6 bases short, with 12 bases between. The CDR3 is CASKAFPHEKLFF. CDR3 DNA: TGTGCCAGCAAAGCGTTCCCTCATGAAAAACTGTTTTTT.

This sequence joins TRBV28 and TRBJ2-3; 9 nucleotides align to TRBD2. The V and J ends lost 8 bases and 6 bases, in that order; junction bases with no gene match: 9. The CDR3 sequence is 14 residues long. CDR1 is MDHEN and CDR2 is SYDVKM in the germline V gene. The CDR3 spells CASLSGGSRDTQYF. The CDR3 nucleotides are TGTGCCAGCCTTAGCGGGGGCTCGAGGGATACGCAGTATTTT.